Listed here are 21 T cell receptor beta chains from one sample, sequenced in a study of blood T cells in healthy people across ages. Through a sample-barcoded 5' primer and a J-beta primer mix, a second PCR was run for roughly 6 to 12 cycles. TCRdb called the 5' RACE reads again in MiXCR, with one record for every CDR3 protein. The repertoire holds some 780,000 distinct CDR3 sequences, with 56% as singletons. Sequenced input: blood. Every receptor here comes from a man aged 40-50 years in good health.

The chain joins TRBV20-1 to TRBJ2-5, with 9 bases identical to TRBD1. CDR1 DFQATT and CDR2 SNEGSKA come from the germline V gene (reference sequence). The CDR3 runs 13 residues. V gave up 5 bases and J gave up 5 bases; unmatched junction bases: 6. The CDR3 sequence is CSAPTGGDETQYF. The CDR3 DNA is TGCAGTGCTCCTACAGGGGGCGACGAGACCCAGTACTTC.

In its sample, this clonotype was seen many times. CDR3 sequence (DNA): TGTGCCAGCAGCCAAGTTGATTCAGGGTTGGCCGAGCAGTACTTC. This gives the protein CASSQVDSGLAEQYF. The chain combines TRBV14 with TRBJ2-7, with a possible D match to TRBD1 (5 bases). Germline V gene data show CDR1 as SGHDN and CDR2 as FVKESK. This CDR3 is built from 15 residues. Trimming removed 1 base from V and 6 bases from J, with 16 bases in between.

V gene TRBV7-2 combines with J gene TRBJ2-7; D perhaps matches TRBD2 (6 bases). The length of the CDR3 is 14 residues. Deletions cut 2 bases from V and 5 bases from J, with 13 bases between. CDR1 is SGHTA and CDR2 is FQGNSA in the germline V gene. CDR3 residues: CASSLPGRSNEQYF. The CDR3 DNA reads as TGTGCCAGCAGCTTACCCGGGAGATCCAACGAGCAGTACTTC.

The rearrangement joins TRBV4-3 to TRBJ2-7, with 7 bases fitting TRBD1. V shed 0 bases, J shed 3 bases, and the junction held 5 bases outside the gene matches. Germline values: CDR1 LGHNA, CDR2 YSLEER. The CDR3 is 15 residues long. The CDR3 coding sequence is TGCGCCAGCAGCCAAGAGGTGACAGGGCTCTACGAGCAGTACTTC. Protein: CASSQEVTGLYEQYF.

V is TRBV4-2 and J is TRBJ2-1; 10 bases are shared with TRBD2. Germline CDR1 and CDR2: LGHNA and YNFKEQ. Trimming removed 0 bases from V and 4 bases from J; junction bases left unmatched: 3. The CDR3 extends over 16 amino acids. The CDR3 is CASSQEISGGYNEQFF. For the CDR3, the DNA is TGTGCCAGCAGCCAAGAGATTAGCGGGGGGTACAATGAGCAGTTCTTC.

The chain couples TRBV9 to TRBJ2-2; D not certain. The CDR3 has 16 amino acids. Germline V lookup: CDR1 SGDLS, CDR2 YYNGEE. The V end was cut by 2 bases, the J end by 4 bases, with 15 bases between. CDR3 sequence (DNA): TGTGCCAGCAGCGTGAGCGCGAATAAGGGCACCGGGGAGCTGTTTTTT. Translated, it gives CASSVSANKGTGELFF.

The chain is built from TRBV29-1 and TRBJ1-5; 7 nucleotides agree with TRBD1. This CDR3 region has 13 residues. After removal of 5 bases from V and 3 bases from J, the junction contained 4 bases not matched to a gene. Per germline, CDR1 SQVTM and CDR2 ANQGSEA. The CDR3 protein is CSVSGQNNQPQHF. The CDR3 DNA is TGCAGCGTTTCGGGACAGAACAATCAGCCCCAGCATTTT. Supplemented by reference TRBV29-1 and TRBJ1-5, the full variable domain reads SAVISQKPSRDICQRGTSLTIQCQVDSQVTMMFWYRQQPGQSLTLIATANQGSEATYESGFVIDKFPISRPNLTFSTLTVSNMSPEDSSIYLCSVSGQNNQPQHFGDGTRLSIL.

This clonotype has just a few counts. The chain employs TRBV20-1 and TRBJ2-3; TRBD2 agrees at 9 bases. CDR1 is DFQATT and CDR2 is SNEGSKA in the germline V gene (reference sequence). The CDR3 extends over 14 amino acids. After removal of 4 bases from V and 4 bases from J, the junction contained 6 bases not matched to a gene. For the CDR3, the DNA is TGCAGTGCTAACCCTAGCGGGACCCCAGATACGCAGTATTTT. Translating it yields CSANPSGTPDTQYF.

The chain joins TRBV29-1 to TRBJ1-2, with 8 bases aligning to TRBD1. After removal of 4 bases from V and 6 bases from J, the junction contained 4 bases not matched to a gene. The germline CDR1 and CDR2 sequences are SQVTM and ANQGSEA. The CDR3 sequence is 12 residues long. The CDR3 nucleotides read TGCAGCGTTGCACAGGGGGGGGATGGCTACACCTTC. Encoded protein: CSVAQGGDGYTF.

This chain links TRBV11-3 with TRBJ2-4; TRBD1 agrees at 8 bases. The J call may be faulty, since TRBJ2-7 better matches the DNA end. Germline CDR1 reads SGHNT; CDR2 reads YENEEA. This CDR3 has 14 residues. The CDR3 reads CASSFSGGPYEQYF. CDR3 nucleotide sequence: TGTGCCAGCAGCTTCTCAGGGGGCCCCTACGAGCAGTACTTC.

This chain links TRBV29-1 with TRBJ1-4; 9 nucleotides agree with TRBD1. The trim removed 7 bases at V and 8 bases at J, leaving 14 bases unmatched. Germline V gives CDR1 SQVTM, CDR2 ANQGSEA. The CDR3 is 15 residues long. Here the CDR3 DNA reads TGCAGCGCCCGTTTCCCGGGACAGGGTTGGGAAAAACTGTTTTTT. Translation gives CSARFPGQGWEKLFF.

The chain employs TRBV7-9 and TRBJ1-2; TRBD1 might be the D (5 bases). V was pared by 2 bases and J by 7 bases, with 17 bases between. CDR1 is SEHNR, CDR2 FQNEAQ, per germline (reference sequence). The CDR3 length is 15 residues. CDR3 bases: TGTGCCAGCAGCTTATCAGGGCAGCTAGCGCGTGGCTACACCTTC. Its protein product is CASSLSGQLARGYTF.

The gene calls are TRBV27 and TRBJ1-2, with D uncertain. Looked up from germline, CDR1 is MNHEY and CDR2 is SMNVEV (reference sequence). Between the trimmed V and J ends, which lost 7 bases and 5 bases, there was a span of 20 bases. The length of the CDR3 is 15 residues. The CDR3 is CASTRREHSSYGYTF. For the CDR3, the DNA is TGTGCCAGCACACGGAGGGAGCACTCCAGTTATGGCTACACCTTC.

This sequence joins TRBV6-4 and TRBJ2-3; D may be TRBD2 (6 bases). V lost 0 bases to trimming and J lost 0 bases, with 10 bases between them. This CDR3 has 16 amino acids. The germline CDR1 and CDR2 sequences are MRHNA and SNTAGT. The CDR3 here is CASSDSAGTSTDTQYF. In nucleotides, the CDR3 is TGTGCCAGCAGTGACTCAGCAGGGACTAGCACAGATACGCAGTATTTT.

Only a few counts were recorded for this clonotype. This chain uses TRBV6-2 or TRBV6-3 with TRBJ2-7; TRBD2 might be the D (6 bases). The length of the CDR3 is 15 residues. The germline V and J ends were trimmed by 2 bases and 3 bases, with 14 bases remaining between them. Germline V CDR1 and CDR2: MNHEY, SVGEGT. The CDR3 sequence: CASSYGASASYEQYF. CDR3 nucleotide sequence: TGTGCCAGCAGTTACGGGGCTAGCGCGAGCTACGAGCAGTACTTC.

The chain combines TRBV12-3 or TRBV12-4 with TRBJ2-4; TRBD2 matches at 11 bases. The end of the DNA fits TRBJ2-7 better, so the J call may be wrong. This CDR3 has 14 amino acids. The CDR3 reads CASTGTSGAYEQYF. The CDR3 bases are TGTGCCAGCACGGGGACTAGCGGCGCCTACGAGCAGTACTTC.

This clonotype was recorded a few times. The CDR3 coding sequence is TGTGCCAGCAGCAGTTTGAGGGGGACCTACAATGAGCAGTTCTTC. Protein product: CASSSLRGTYNEQFF. The chain employs TRBV7-9 and TRBJ2-1; D might be TRBD1 (6 bases). The length of the CDR3 is 15 residues. Germline V gene data show CDR1 as SEHNR and CDR2 as FQNEAQ (reference sequence). V was shortened by 5 bases and J by 2 bases, with 13 bases between the two germline ends.

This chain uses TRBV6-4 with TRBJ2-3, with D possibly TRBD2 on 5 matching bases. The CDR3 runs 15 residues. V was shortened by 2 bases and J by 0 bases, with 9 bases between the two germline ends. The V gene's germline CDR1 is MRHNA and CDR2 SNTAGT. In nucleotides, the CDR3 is TGTGCCAGCAGTGACGGGAGCGCTAGCACAGATACGCAGTATTTT. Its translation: CASSDGSASTDTQYF.

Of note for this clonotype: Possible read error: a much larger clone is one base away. The DNA for the CDR3 is TGCAGTGCTAGAGCCGGACAACGATATGGCTACATCTTC. Protein sequence: CSARAGQRYGYIF. The chain is built from TRBV20-1 and TRBJ1-2; D may be TRBD1 (5 bases). The CDR3 covers 13 residues. Germline CDR1 DFQATT, CDR2 SNEGSKA (reference sequence).

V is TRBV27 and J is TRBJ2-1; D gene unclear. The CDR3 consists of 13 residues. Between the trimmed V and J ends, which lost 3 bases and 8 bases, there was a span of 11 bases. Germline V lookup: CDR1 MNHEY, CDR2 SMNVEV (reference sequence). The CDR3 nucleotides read TGTGCCAGCAGTTTGACTTCGCACCATGAGCAGTTCTTC. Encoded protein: CASSLTSHHEQFF.

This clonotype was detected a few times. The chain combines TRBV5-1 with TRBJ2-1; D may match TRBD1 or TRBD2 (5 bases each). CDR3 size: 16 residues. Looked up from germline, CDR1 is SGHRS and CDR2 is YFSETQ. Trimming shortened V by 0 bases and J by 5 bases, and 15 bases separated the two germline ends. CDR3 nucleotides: TGCGCCAGCAGCTTGGTTTCGGGGCCTAGTGACAATGAGCAGTTCTTC. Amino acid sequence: CASSLVSGPSDNEQFF.